A single sample gave rise to the 20 T cell receptor beta chains below, sequenced in a study of cytotoxic CD8 clonotypes in ibrutinib-treated CLL. Clones were read by immunoSEQ multiplex PCR, and TCRdb kept only the in-frame ones, dropping some. The table records 140,000 to 150,000 clones, 60% to 85% of them present only once. This specimen consisted of PBMCs, obtained after 24 months of ibrutinib treatment. These receptor sequences come from a human donor with chronic lymphocytic leukemia.

J is TRBJ2-1 and V is TRBV6-6; D is unresolved. V was trimmed by 2 bases and J by 8 bases, leaving 10 bases between them. CDR1 and CDR2 (germline): MNHNY, SVGAGI (reference sequence). The CDR3 covers 13 residues. This CDR3 is CASSYRAFHEQFF. In nucleotides, the CDR3 is TGTGCCAGCAGTTACCGGGCATTCCATGAGCAGTTCTTC.

The rearrangement uses TRBV5-6 and TRBJ1-3; D is unresolved. Per the germline V gene, CDR1 is SGHDT and CDR2 is YYEEEE. The CDR3 is made up of 13 amino acids. Trimming took off 7 bases at V and 4 bases at J, with 12 bases between the two ends. The CDR3 reads CASAIVGGNTIYF. In DNA form, the CDR3 reads TGTGCCAGCGCCATTGTGGGCGGAAACACCATATATTTT.

The table lists this clone with a few counts. The chain has TRBV4-2 and TRBJ1-3, with D maybe TRBD1 (5 bases). V lost 4 bases and J 2 bases, leaving 21 bases between the germline ends. The CDR3 has 18 amino acids. Germline lookup yields CDR1 LGHNA and CDR2 YNFKEQ. For the CDR3, the DNA is TGTGCCAGCAGCCCCCAAGGCCTCCGGGGGGAGGCTGGAAACACCATATATTTT. Amino acids: CASSPQGLRGEAGNTIYF.

CDR3 bases: TGTGCCAGCAGTTTCGGGGCCGAGGTTCGGAATGAGCAGTTCTTC. This sequence encodes CASSFGAEVRNEQFF. The chain has TRBV27 and TRBJ2-1, with D possibly called TRBD1 or TRBD2 (5 bases each). Trimming took 3 bases from V and 7 from J, leaving 16 bases between them. This CDR3 contains 15 residues. The V gene's germline CDR1 is MNHEY and CDR2 SMNVEV (reference sequence).

As for this clone: The junction departs from the called germline gene at one end, perhaps through a read error. Here the CDR3 DNA reads TGTGCTAGCAGCTTAGCGCGAGACGCCCAGTACTTC. Translated: CASSLARDAQYF. The genes are TRBV7-7 and TRBJ2-5; D is possibly TRBD2 (5 bases). CDR1 and CDR2 (germline): SSHAT, FNYEAQ (reference sequence). The CDR3 has 12 residues.

The J gene is TRBJ2-1, the V gene TRBV7-9, with 7 positions matching TRBD2. The CDR3 totals 15 residues. CDR1 is SEHNR and CDR2 is FQNEAQ in the germline V gene (reference sequence). V shed 9 bases and J 9 bases; nucleotides not matched to a gene: 17. The CDR3 region is CARASAKGRAGEQFF. CDR3 sequence (DNA): TGTGCCAGAGCTTCCGCTAAGGGGAGGGCGGGTGAGCAGTTCTTC. Full variable domain (rest looked up from reference TRBV7-9 and TRBJ2-1): DTGVSQNPRHKITKRGQNVTFRCDPISEHNRLYWYRQTLGQGPEFLTYFQNEAQLEKSRLLSDRFSAERPKGSFSTLEIQRTEQGDSAMYLCARASAKGRAGEQFFGPGTRLTVL.

This clone was counted a single time. The rearrangement joins TRBV19 to TRBJ1-5; the match to TRBD1 covers 10 bases. The germline V gene encodes CDR1 LNHDA and CDR2 SQIVND (reference sequence). V trimming: 6 bases; J trimming: 5 bases; junction bases outside the gene matches: 7. The CDR3 has 15 amino acids. For the CDR3, the DNA is TGTGCCAGTAGCGACCGGGACAGGGGCTATCAGCCCCAGCATTTT. Translating gives CASSDRDRGYQPQHF.

The rearrangement joins TRBV7-9 to TRBJ2-1; 9 nucleotides align to TRBD2. V was pared by 4 bases and J by 6 bases, with 4 bases of the junction left unmatched. Per germline, CDR1 SEHNR and CDR2 FQNEAQ (reference sequence). The CDR3 runs 14 residues. The CDR3 sequence is CASSWGTSSNEQFF. The DNA for the CDR3 is TGTGCCAGCAGCTGGGGGACTAGCTCCAATGAGCAGTTCTTC.

V gene TRBV28 combines with J gene TRBJ1-5, with D tentatively TRBD1 (5 bases). The CDR3 is 15 amino acids. Germline CDR1 and CDR2: MDHEN and SYDVKM. V was cut by 5 bases and J by 4 bases, with 15 bases left in between. The CDR3 bases are TGTGCCAGCAGTCCCCGACGACAGATAAATCAGCCCCAGCATTTT. Protein product: CASSPRRQINQPQHF.

There are a few counts of this clone. The V gene is TRBV19, the J gene TRBJ2-3; 7 nucleotides line up with TRBD2. Germline trimming cut 6 bases from V and 5 bases from J; bases unmatched to any gene: 5. The germline CDR1 and CDR2 sequences are LNHDA and SQIVND (reference sequence). The CDR3 consists of 13 residues. Here the CDR3 DNA reads TGTGCCAGTAGGGTAGCGGGTGGAGATACGCAGTATTTT. Its translation is CASRVAGGDTQYF.

This clone was recorded many times. The chain employs TRBV5-1 and TRBJ2-2; D ambiguous. Between the trimmed V and J ends, which lost 7 bases and 13 bases, there was a span of 17 bases. CDR1 and CDR2 (germline): SGHRS, YFSETQ. The CDR3 contains 12 residues. The CDR3 reads CASGDTPGWLFF. In DNA form, the CDR3 reads TGCGCCAGCGGCGACACCCCCGGCTGGCTGTTTTTT.

The chain combines TRBV9 with TRBJ2-7, with 8 bases lining up with TRBD1. The CDR3 runs 14 residues. The germline V gene encodes CDR1 SGDLS and CDR2 YYNGEE. With 2 bases clipped from V and 2 bases from J, the junction kept 3 bases outside the gene matches. CDR3 sequence reads: CASSVGTGPYEQYF. In nucleotides, the CDR3 is TGTGCCAGCAGCGTCGGGACAGGTCCCTACGAGCAGTACTTC.

V is TRBV7-6 and J is TRBJ1-2; D perhaps matches TRBD1 (6 bases). The germline V gene encodes CDR1 SGHVS and CDR2 FNYEAQ. V lost 4 bases to trimming and J lost 7 bases, with 13 bases between them. CDR3 length equals 13 residues. The CDR3 DNA reads as TGTGCCAGCAGCTCTACAGGGAGCGGTGGCTACACCTTC. This gives the protein CASSSTGSGGYTF.

This clone was counted between two and nine times. J is TRBJ2-1 and V is TRBV10-3; D gene ambiguous. Germline CDR1 is ENHRY and CDR2 is SYGVKD. The ends were cut back, 4 bases at V and 3 bases at J, with 7 bases in the middle. There are 13 residues in the CDR3. This chain's CDR3 is CAISGRGYNEQFF. CDR3 in DNA: TGTGCCATCAGTGGGCGAGGCTACAATGAGCAGTTCTTC.

This rearrangement joins TRBV10-2 to TRBJ1-1; possible D gene TRBD1, 5 bases. Trimming left V 5 bases short and J 3 bases short, with 10 bases between. CDR1 and CDR2 from the germline V gene are WSHSY and SAAADI. The CDR3 is made up of 13 amino acids. CDR3 DNA: TGCGCCAGCAGTTCCAGGGCCGACACTGAAGCTTTCTTT. The encoded protein is CASSSRADTEAFF.

In DNA, the CDR3 is TGTGCCTGCCAGGGGCAGGCCTACTATGGCTACACCTTC. Translated, it gives CACQGQAYYGYTF. The chain is built from TRBV7-9 and TRBJ1-2; TRBD1 might be the D (6 bases). The CDR3 contains 13 residues. Germline V gives CDR1 SEHNR, CDR2 FQNEAQ (reference sequence). Trimming left V 11 bases short and J 3 bases short, with 16 bases between.

This chain links TRBV7-8 with TRBJ2-5; no clear D. CDR3 size: 13 residues. The V gene's germline CDR1 is SGHVS and CDR2 FQNEAQ. The V end lost 5 bases, the J end lost 2 bases, and 9 bases lay between the germline ends. In nucleotides, the CDR3 is TGTGCCAGCAGCGCATCGAGGCAAGAGACCCAGTACTTC. It is translated as CASSASRQETQYF.

As for this clone: The same CDR3 also results from other DNA sequences found in this sample. The chain combines TRBV5-1 with TRBJ1-5; 7 bases are shared with TRBD1. This CDR3 has 14 residues. Losses at the gene ends were 4 bases for V and 4 bases for J; bases not matched to a gene: 5. Germline V lookup: CDR1 SGHRS, CDR2 YFSETQ. The CDR3 loop reads CASSPGTANQPQHF. CDR3 nucleotides: TGCGCCAGCAGCCCCGGGACAGCAAATCAGCCCCAGCATTTT.

This chain links TRBV11-2 with TRBJ1-3; no firm D call. Trimming took off 0 bases at V and 3 bases at J, with 6 bases between the two ends. The germline V gene encodes CDR1 SGHAT and CDR2 FQNNGV. The CDR3 has 14 residues. The CDR3: CASSLDPGGNTIYF. The CDR3 DNA reads TGTGCCAGCAGCTTAGACCCCGGTGGAAACACCATATATTTT.

The table lists this clone with a few counts. The rearrangement joins TRBV28 to TRBJ1-4, with 8 bases that match TRBD1. The CDR3 totals 15 residues. V was clipped by 5 bases and J by 8 bases; unmatched bases: 10. The germline CDR1 and CDR2 sequences are MDHEN and SYDVKM. This chain's CDR3 is CASSAPTGGGEKLFF. The CDR3 nucleotides read TGTGCCAGCAGTGCCCCCACAGGGGGAGGCGAAAAACTGTTTTTT. The full variable domain, with the rest looked up from reference TRBV28 and TRBJ1-4, is DVKVTQSSRYLVKRTGEKVFLECVQDMDHENMFWYRQDPGLGLRLIYFSYDVKMKEKGDIPEGYSVSREKKERFSLILESASTNQTSMYLCASSAPTGGGEKLFFGSGTQLSVL.